The 8 T cell receptor beta chains below come from one sample, sequenced in a study of CD8 T cells in ankylosing spondylitis. TCRdb processed the 5' RACE reads anew with MiXCR; each CDR3 protein has one entry. The sample carries about 140,000 distinct CDR3 sequences, 30% to 40% recorded once. Source material: synovial fluid, either unsorted or a sorted T cell fraction (not recorded which). The receptor source for this set is a male donor with ankylosing spondylitis.

This clonotype was observed a handful of times. The J gene is TRBJ1-5, the V gene TRBV7-2; 10 bases map to TRBD1. The trim removed 5 bases at V and 7 bases at J, leaving 8 bases unmatched. CDR3 length: 15 residues. Looked up from germline, CDR1 is SGHTA and CDR2 is FQGNSA. The DNA for the CDR3 is TGTGCCAGCAGCCTAGGGGGGACAGGGGAACAGCCCCAGCATTTT. Its translation: CASSLGGTGEQPQHF.

This clonotype was observed a few times. This chain uses TRBV27 with TRBJ2-2, with TRBD1 matching 9 bases. Germline V gene sequence: CDR1 MNHEY, CDR2 SMNVEV (reference sequence). V gave up 2 bases and J gave up 4 bases; unmatched junction bases: 11. The CDR3 loop spans 18 amino acids. DNA for the CDR3: TGTGCCAGCAGTTTAGGGGTTCGGGGGACAGGGTTCACCGGGGAGCTGTTTTTT. This encodes CASSLGVRGTGFTGELFF.

This clonotype was counted many times. V gene TRBV20-1 combines with J gene TRBJ1-2; D uncertain. The CDR3 runs 15 residues. Deletions cut 2 bases from V and 5 bases from J, with 18 bases between. The germline gives CDR1 DFQATT, CDR2 SNEGSKA (reference sequence). CDR3 sequence: CSARSHYITWYGYTF. DNA of the CDR3: TGCAGTGCTAGATCCCATTATATTACTTGGTATGGCTACACCTTC.

The table lists this clonotype with a few counts. This chain uses TRBV6-2 or TRBV6-3 with TRBJ2-1, with TRBD1 matching over 8 bases. The J segment lost 8 bases and the V segment lost 5 bases, leaving 2 bases of the junction unmatched. The CDR3 consists of 12 residues. Germline V gives CDR1 MNHEY, CDR2 SVGEGT. CDR3 in DNA: TGTGCCAGCAGTGACAGGGGCGATGAGCAGTTCTTC. Protein product: CASSDRGDEQFF.

This clonotype turned up a few times. The CDR3 region has the DNA TGTGCCAGCAGCCCAATTAGCGGGAACCCCTACAATGAGCAGTTCTTC. It translates to CASSPISGNPYNEQFF. V and J are TRBV11-2 and TRBJ2-1; 8 bases map to TRBD2. The V segment lost 5 bases and the J segment 2 bases; nucleotides outside the gene matches: 8. Germline V gene sequence: CDR1 SGHAT, CDR2 FQNNGV. This CDR3 is 16 amino acids long.

The chain carries TRBV6-1 and TRBJ2-7, with TRBD1 identical over 10 bases. J was trimmed by 7 bases and V by 6 bases; bases with no gene match: 9. This CDR3 is built from 14 residues. Germline CDR1 reads MNHNS; CDR2 reads SASEGT. DNA of the CDR3: TGTGCCAGCAGCCTCGCCGGGACAGGGGCGGAGCAGTACTTC. As protein: CASSLAGTGAEQYF.

Only a few counts were recorded for this clonotype. This chain connects TRBV7-2 to TRBJ1-6; D unclear. In germline, CDR1 is SGHTA, CDR2 FQGNSA. CDR3 length: 16 amino acids. Trimming removed 4 bases from V and 0 bases from J, with 10 bases in between. CDR3 amino acids: CASSSTVSSYNSPLHF. CDR3 DNA: TGTGCCAGCAGCTCGACGGTGAGCTCCTATAATTCACCCCTCCACTTT.

V gene TRBV7-2 combines with J gene TRBJ1-3, with D uncertain. The CDR3 runs to 16 residues. CDR1 and CDR2 (germline): SGHTA, FQGNSA. The ends were cut back, 1 base at V and 0 bases at J, with 10 bases in the middle. The CDR3 DNA reads as TGTGCCAGCAGCTTAGAGGGCATGAGCTCTGGAAACACCATATATTTT. It codes for CASSLEGMSSGNTIYF.